A single sample is the source of the 2 T cell receptor beta chains below, sequenced in a study of blood T cell repertoires in COVID-19 (dated by TCRdb to the early 2020s). Libraries were constructed by the immunoSEQ multiplex PCR assay. Entries here come from immuneACCESS through TCRdb and include only in-frame sequences with V and J called. Some clones fail to appear in such tables; in the studies checked, an unresolved V gene covers under half of the shortfall, and the cause of the remainder is unknown. In this sample the table shows about 220,000 clones, around four fifths of which occur a single time. The ten largest account for about 4.5% of the sample. The sequencing sample was made of peripheral blood. The source of these receptors is a woman in her 70s with acute or convalescent COVID-19.

This clone came up many times. The genes are TRBV5-1 and TRBJ2-2, with a tentative D call TRBD2 (6 bases). The CDR3 spans 15 residues. V was shortened by 4 bases and J by 6 bases, with 16 bases between the two germline ends. Germline CDR1 reads SGHRS; CDR2 reads YFSETQ. The CDR3 region is CASSATSWVAGELFF. DNA for the CDR3: TGCGCCAGCAGCGCGACTAGTTGGGTTGCCGGGGAGCTGTTTTTT.

This clone was detected once. This chain uses TRBV15 with TRBJ1-2; 7 bases fit TRBD1. With 0 bases clipped from V and 5 bases from J, the junction kept 27 bases outside the gene matches. Germline CDR1 reads LNHNV; CDR2 reads YYDKDF (reference sequence). The CDR3 is 22 residues long. CDR3 DNA sequence: TGTGCCACCAGCAGAGATCTTTTATCTGGCGCGTCCGCAAAGACAGGGAGGTATGGCTACACCTTC. Amino acid sequence: CATSRDLLSGASAKTGRYGYTF.